This T cell receptor beta chain was profiled in a study of graft-versus-host responses after intestinal transplantation. Notes on the study in general: Recipient bone marrow held GvH clones, some seen earlier in ileum or blood.

V lost 0 bases and J lost 9, with 12 bases in between. CDR3 size: 14 residues. The repertoire was sequenced with immunoSEQ multiplex PCR; TCRdb's copy has only in-frame clones and lacks some. The table has just over 15,000 clones, about 67% seen once. To note about this clone: No antigen is known for it.

From the graft tissue, intraepithelial and lamina propria lymphocytes were released through processing. The TCR was taken from a human patient who received an intestinal transplant, so some T cells may come from the graft donor. This sequence joins TRBV23-1 and TRBJ2-4; perhaps TRBD1 as D (5 bases). TRBV23-1 carries the ORF label, with uncertain function. Material: ileum tissue, obtained 14 days after transplant. The CDR3 DNA is TGCGCCAGCAGTCAATCGGGGCAGGACGGCATTCAGTACTTC. Translated: CASSQSGQDGIQYF.